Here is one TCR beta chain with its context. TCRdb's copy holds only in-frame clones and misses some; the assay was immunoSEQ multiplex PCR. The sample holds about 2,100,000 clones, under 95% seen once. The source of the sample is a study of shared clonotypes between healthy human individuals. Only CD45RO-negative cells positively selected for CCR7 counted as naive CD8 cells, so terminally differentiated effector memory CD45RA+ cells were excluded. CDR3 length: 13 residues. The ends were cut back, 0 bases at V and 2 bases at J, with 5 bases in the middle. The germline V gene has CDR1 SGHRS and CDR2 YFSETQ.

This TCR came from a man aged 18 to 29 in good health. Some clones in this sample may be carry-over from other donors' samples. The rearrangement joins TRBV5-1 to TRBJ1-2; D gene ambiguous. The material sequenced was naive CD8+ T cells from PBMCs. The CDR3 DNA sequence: TGCGCCAGCAGCTTGGGTTCAAACTATGGCTACACCTTC. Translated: CASSLGSNYGYTF.